What follows are 20 T cell receptor beta chains derived from one specimen sequenced in a study of brain metastases from non-small cell lung cancer. Measured with immunoSEQ multiplex PCR; TCRdb has only the in-frame clones, and not every one. The sample yields about 2,600 clones, about 87% seen once. The sample consisted of primary lung tumor tissue. The source is a donor aged 40 or over with non-small cell lung cancer.

This clone was counted between two and nine times. Other DNA variants within this sample encode the same CDR3. CDR3 loop: CASSETGGGYEQYF. The CDR3 DNA sequence: TGTGCCAGCAGTGAGACAGGCGGCGGCTACGAGCAGTACTTC. The chain employs TRBV2 and TRBJ2-7; a weak D match, TRBD1 (6 bases). This CDR3 is 14 amino acids long. CDR1 and CDR2 (germline): SNHLY, FYNNEI. The V gene lost 3 bases and the J gene lost 3 bases, with 12 bases spanning the gap. The complete variable domain, with remaining parts taken from reference TRBV2 and TRBJ2-7, reads EPEVTQTPSHQVTQMGQEVILRCVPISNHLYFYWYRQILGQKVEFLVSFYNNEISEKSEIFDDQFSVERPDGSNFTLKIRSTKLEDSAMYFCASSETGGGYEQYFGPGTRLTVT.

V usage is TRBV3-1 (or the pseudogene TRBV3-2) and J usage is TRBJ1-5, with D unclear. This CDR3 is built from 13 residues. V dropped 0 bases and J dropped 7 bases, with 7 bases sitting between them. Germline lookup yields CDR1 LGHDT and CDR2 YNNKEL (reference sequence). DNA of the CDR3: TGTGCCAGCAGCCAAGATCCGGCCCAGCCCCAGCATTTT. It specifies CASSQDPAQPQHF.

The rearrangement joins TRBV7-2 to TRBJ1-3, with D perhaps matching TRBD1 (5 bases). CDR1 is SGHTA and CDR2 is FQGNSA in the germline V gene. The germline V and J ends were trimmed by 5 bases and 6 bases, with 20 bases remaining between them. The CDR3 spans 16 residues. CDR3 sequence (DNA): TGTGCCAGCAGCCCCCCGGGGCAGGTTCTTCCAAACACCATATATTTT. Translating it yields CASSPPGQVLPNTIYF.

The chain combines TRBV10-1 with TRBJ1-2; a possible D gene is TRBD1 (5 bases). Germline CDR1 reads WNHNN; CDR2 reads SYGVQD (reference sequence). The V and J ends lost 6 bases and 6 bases respectively, with 14 bases between them. This CDR3 comprises 13 residues. For the CDR3, the DNA is TGCGCCAGCAGCCCGGGACCGGGGGATGGCTACACCTTC. Residues: CASSPGPGDGYTF.

The chain couples TRBV6-5 to TRBJ1-3; D unresolved. Trimming cost V 2 bases and J 0 bases, with 8 bases left between them. The germline V gene has CDR1 MNHEY and CDR2 SVGAGI. The CDR3 runs to 15 residues. The CDR3: CASSYRQLSGNTIYF. DNA for the CDR3: TGTGCCAGCAGTTACCGACAACTCTCTGGAAACACCATATATTTT.

The chain has TRBV7-2 and TRBJ2-2; D gene ambiguous. V shed 3 bases and J shed 6 bases, with 8 bases lying between them. Germline V CDR1 and CDR2: SGHTA, FQGNSA. The CDR3 consists of 13 residues. The CDR3, as DNA: TGTGCCAGCAGCTTTAGTGGCGCCGGGGAGCTGTTTTTT. Its translation: CASSFSGAGELFF.

This chain joins TRBV23-1 and TRBJ1-1; D perhaps matches TRBD1 (5 bases). Being an ORF, TRBV23-1 has a function that is uncertain. V lost 4 bases to trimming and J lost 0 bases, with 18 bases between them. The CDR3 contains 17 residues. CDR3 loop: CASSPLGQPFMNTEAFF. The CDR3, as DNA: TGCGCCAGCAGTCCTTTAGGACAACCCTTCATGAACACTGAAGCTTTCTTT.

The chain uses TRBV19 and TRBJ1-6; D possibly corresponds to TRBD1 (6 bases). Deletions cut 3 bases from V and 10 bases from J, with 16 bases between. This CDR3 contains 15 residues. Germline V CDR1 and CDR2: LNHDA, SQIVND (reference sequence). CDR3: CASSIQGQLESPLHF. The CDR3 bases are TGTGCCAGTAGTATCCAGGGACAACTTGAATCACCCCTCCACTTT.

The chain links TRBV5-1 to TRBJ2-7, with a weak D call TRBD1 (6 bases). Trimming took 4 bases from V and 4 from J, leaving 15 bases between them. The CDR3 has 14 amino acids. Germline CDR1 reads SGHRS; CDR2 reads YFSETQ. DNA for the CDR3: TGCGCCAGCAGCGCAGGGGCTAAGGGGTACGAGCAGTACTTC. Protein product: CASSAGAKGYEQYF. Looking up the rest from reference TRBV5-1 and TRBJ2-7 gives the full variable domain: KAGVTQTPRYLIKTRGQQVTLSCSPISGHRSVSWYQQTPGQGLQFLFEYFSETQRNKGNFPGRFSGRQFSNSRSEMNVSTLELGDSALYLCASSAGAKGYEQYFGPGTRLTVT.

This clone was counted once. V and J are TRBV12-3 or TRBV12-4 and TRBJ2-5, with 7 bases that match TRBD2. This CDR3 region has 13 residues. V trimming: 2 bases; J trimming: 4 bases; junction bases outside the gene matches: 1. CDR3 residues: CASSLTGGETQYF. CDR3 nucleotide sequence: TGTGCCAGCAGTTTAACGGGGGGAGAGACCCAGTACTTC.

The chain employs TRBV6-4 and TRBJ2-3; unclear D gene. The CDR3 extends over 14 amino acids. V was cut by 3 bases and J by 2 bases, with 9 bases left in between. CDR1 is MRHNA and CDR2 is SNTAGT in the germline V gene. As DNA, the CDR3 is TGTGCCAGCAGTGAGAAAAGAGACACAGATACGCAGTATTTT. It specifies CASSEKRDTDTQYF.

The table lists this clone with a count of one. The chain links TRBV5-1 to TRBJ2-5; D not certain. CDR3 length: 14 residues. Germline-derived CDR1 and CDR2 are SGHRS and YFSETQ. The germline V and J ends were trimmed by 0 bases and 8 bases, with 14 bases remaining between them. The CDR3, as DNA: TGCGCCAGCAGCTTGGCTCTAGAACTGACAACCCAGTACTTC. Its protein is CASSLALELTTQYF.

Comments on this clone: This sample includes further DNA sequences coding for the same CDR3. V is TRBV7-9 and J is TRBJ2-6, with a possible D match to TRBD2 (5 bases). V was trimmed by 5 bases and J by 4 bases, leaving 12 bases between them. Germline V gene data show CDR1 as SEHNR and CDR2 as FQNEAQ (reference sequence). There are 15 residues in the CDR3. DNA for the CDR3: TGTGCCAGCAGCGTAAAGGGAGCCGGGGCCAACGTCCTGACTTTC. Translated, it gives CASSVKGAGANVLTF.

The chain employs TRBV7-9 and TRBJ1-2; no clear D gene. The CDR3 sequence is 15 residues long. Deletions cut 5 bases from V and 4 bases from J, with 17 bases between. The germline gives CDR1 SEHNR, CDR2 FQNEAQ (reference sequence). This CDR3 reads CASSPEVGRVYGYTF. The CDR3 DNA sequence: TGTGCCAGCAGCCCAGAGGTAGGGCGGGTCTATGGCTACACCTTC. The full variable domain, with the rest looked up from reference TRBV7-9 and TRBJ1-2, is DTGVSQNPRHKITKRGQNVTFRCDPISEHNRLYWYRQTLGQGPEFLTYFQNEAQLEKSRLLSDRFSAERPKGSFSTLEIQRTEQGDSAMYLCASSPEVGRVYGYTFGSGTRLTVV.

In regard to this clone: Other DNA sequences within the sample encode an identical CDR3. The J gene is TRBJ1-1, the V gene TRBV12-3 or TRBV12-4; D is unresolved. This CDR3 spans 13 amino acids. Trimming took off 3 bases at V and 3 bases at J, with 8 bases between the two ends. The CDR3 protein is CASSFRRDTEAFF. DNA of the CDR3: TGTGCCAGCAGTTTTCGACGGGACACTGAAGCTTTCTTT.

The chain recombines TRBV19 with TRBJ1-1; 7 nucleotides align to TRBD1. Trimming took 9 bases from V and 8 from J; bases not matched to a gene: 12. This CDR3 is 13 amino acids long. Germline loops: CDR1 LNHDA, CDR2 SQIVND (reference sequence). CDR3 in amino acids: CASRGATEGEAFF. In nucleotides, the CDR3 is TGTGCCAGCAGGGGGGCTACCGAGGGAGAAGCTTTCTTT.

The chain links TRBV5-1 to TRBJ2-2; 15 nucleotides agree with TRBD2. This CDR3 comprises 18 residues. Germline V CDR1 and CDR2: SGHRS, YFSETQ. V gave up 0 bases and J gave up 5 bases; unmatched junction bases: 5. CDR3 sequence (DNA): TGCGCCAGCAGCTTGGCCGGGACTAGCGGGGGGCTGACCGGGGAGCTGTTTTTT. Its protein product is CASSLAGTSGGLTGELFF.

The chain joins TRBV29-1 to TRBJ2-3; D is uncertain. Trimming took 4 bases from V and 3 from J, leaving 14 bases between them. The CDR3 spans 14 residues. Germline CDR1 reads SQVTM; CDR2 reads ANQGSEA. The DNA of the CDR3 is TGCAGCGTTGCGAGAGAGAGGTTGACAGATACGCAGTATTTT. Translated: CSVARERLTDTQYF.

This clone was observed a handful of times. This chain connects TRBV7-8 to TRBJ2-7; TRBD1 agrees at 10 bases. V lost 4 bases and J lost 6; bases outside the gene matches: 9. Looked up from germline, CDR1 is SGHVS and CDR2 is FQNEAQ. This CDR3 is 15 amino acids long. CDR3 coding DNA: TGTGCCAGCAGCTCTCCCGGGACAGGGGCCCTCGAGCAGTACTTC. This encodes CASSSPGTGALEQYF.

This clone is deemed large. Other DNA sequences in this specimen translate into the identical CDR3. The V and J genes are TRBV6-6 and TRBJ2-2; no firm D call. V lost 4 bases and J lost 8, with 5 bases in between. The CDR3 is 11 residues long. From germline, CDR1 is MNHNY and CDR2 SVGAGI (reference sequence). In nucleotides, the CDR3 is TGTGCCAGCAGTTTTGGAGGGGAGCTGTTTTTT. Translation: CASSFGGELFF.